The text below deals with one T cell receptor beta chain. The antigen is unknown. These data are taken from a study of T cell responses to AZD1222 COVID-19 vaccine. Whole-study results and caveats: Researchers took repertoire samples only after the peak T cell response had come.

TCRdb's copy holds only in-frame clones and misses some; the assay was immunoSEQ multiplex PCR. Of roughly 150,000 clones in the sample, about 90% were seen once. V was clipped by 4 bases and J by 4 bases, with 16 bases between them. The CDR3 sequence is 15 residues long. Germline V lookup: CDR1 SEHNR, CDR2 FQNEAQ (reference sequence). Pooling was applied to second doses at about 4 or about 12 weeks. The sample consisted of peripheral blood, taken 28 days after the second AZD1222 dose. The V call is TRBV7-9, the J call TRBJ1-1, with D maybe TRBD1 (6 bases). The receptor was isolated from an adult who received the AZD1222 COVID-19 vaccine. Written as DNA, the CDR3 is TGTGCCAGCAGCTCACCGACAGGTTCGACCACTGAAGCTTTCTTT. Encoded protein: CASSSPTGSTTEAFF.